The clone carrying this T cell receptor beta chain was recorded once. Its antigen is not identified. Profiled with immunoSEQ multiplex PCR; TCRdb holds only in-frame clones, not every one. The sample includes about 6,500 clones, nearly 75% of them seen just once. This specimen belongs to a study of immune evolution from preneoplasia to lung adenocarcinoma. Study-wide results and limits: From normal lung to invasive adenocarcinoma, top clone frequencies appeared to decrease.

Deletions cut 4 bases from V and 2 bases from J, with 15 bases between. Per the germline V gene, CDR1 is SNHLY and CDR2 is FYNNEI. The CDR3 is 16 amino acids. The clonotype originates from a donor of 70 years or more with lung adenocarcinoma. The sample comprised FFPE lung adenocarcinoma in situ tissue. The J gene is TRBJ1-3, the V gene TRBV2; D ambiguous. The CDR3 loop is CASSVEGFIAGNTIYF. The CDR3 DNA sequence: TGTGCCAGCAGTGTTGAGGGTTTTATAGCTGGAAACACCATATATTTT.